Listed below are T cell receptor beta chains from one sample, sequenced in a study of blood T cell repertoires in COVID-19. The table came from immunoSEQ multiplex PCR; TCRdb's copy has only in-frame clones and leaves some out. This table has roughly 150,000 clones, 65% to 90% appearing once. The sample comprised peripheral blood. These receptors were obtained from a woman between 45 and 65 years old in a cohort sampled during active or convalescent COVID-19. CDR3s include the opening cysteine and the closing phenylalanine or tryptophan. A D gene is named only where the DNA matches it firmly. Expanded clones are given a class, and other clones once, few, many or no size at all.

. | TRBD2 | TRBJ2-7 | TRBV5-3 | TGTGCCAGAAGCTTGTCGGGCGGGGACTACTCCTACGAGCAGTACTTC | CARSLSGGDYSYEQYF
. | . | TRBJ2-7 | TRBV30 | TGTGCCTGGAGTCCCGGGCCAGGGTACGAGCAGTACTTC | CAWSPGPGYEQYF
. | . | TRBJ2-5 | TRBV18 | TGTGCCAGCTCACCCTCCGTGGGCGAAGAGACCCAGTACTTC | CASSPSVGEETQYF
. | . | TRBJ2-2 | TRBV7-6 | TGTGCCAGCACCGAACCGGTACTCGGGGAGCTGTTTTTT | CASTEPVLGELFF
. | . | TRBJ2-7 | TRBV2 | TGTGCCAGCAGGACGGGGTATACCTACGAGCAGTACTTC | CASRTGYTYEQYF
. | TRBD1 | TRBJ2-7 | TRBV6-6 | TGTGCCAGCAGGGCAGGGACAGGGGGGTCCTACGAGCAGTACTTC | CASRAGTGGSYEQYF
few | . | TRBJ2-2 | TRBV7-9 | TGTGCCAGCTCTTTAGGCGGGAACACCGGGGAGCTGTTTTTT | CASSLGGNTGELFF
. | . | TRBJ1-2 | TRBV29-1 | TGCAGCGTTGAAGGCCGTCGGACAAGTTATGGCTACACCTTC | CSVEGRRTSYGYTF
. | . | TRBJ2-3 | TRBV12-3/TRBV12-4 | TGTGCCAGCAGTTCACTAGCTGGAGATACGCAGTATTTT | CASSSLAGDTQYF
. | TRBD1 | TRBJ2-1 | TRBV18 | TGTGCCAGCTCCCCCGGGACAGGGGGCTCGGATGAGCAGTTCTTC | CASSPGTGGSDEQFF
. | TRBD2 | TRBJ2-3 | TRBV19 | TGTGCCAGTAGAACTCCGGGACTAACAGATACGCAGTATTTT | CASRTPGLTDTQYF
. | TRBD2 | TRBJ2-3 | TRBV19 | TGTGCCAGTCGGGGGGGGCCAGATACGCAGTATTTT | CASRGGPDTQYF
. | . | TRBJ2-5 | TRBV5-1 | TGCGCCAGCAGCAGCCTGTCACAAGAGACCCAGTACTTC | CASSSLSQETQYF
. | TRBD1 | TRBJ2-5 | TRBV18 | TGTGCCAGCTCACCTTTTGGACAGGGGGAGACCCAGTACTTC | CASSPFGQGETQYF
. | TRBD2 | TRBJ2-1 | TRBV30 | TGTGCCTGGAGTTCGACTAGCGGGGGTGAGCAGTTCTTC | CAWSSTSGGEQFF
few | . | TRBJ1-1 | TRBV11-2 | TGTGCCAGCAGCTTTGACTTTAACACTGAAGCTTTCTTT | CASSFDFNTEAFF
many | . | TRBJ1-2 | TRBV11-2 | TGTGCCAGCAGCTTAGAAAACAGCAGAACCTATGGCTACACCTTC | CASSLENSRTYGYTF
few | . | TRBJ1-1 | TRBV11-2 | TGTGCCAGCAGCCCGTCGAGAGGGGGCACTGAAGCTTTCTTT | CASSPSRGGTEAFF
. | . | TRBJ2-3 | TRBV25-1 | TGTGCCAGCAGTGAAGCGGGGTTTCAAGCAGATACGCAGTATTTT | CASSEAGFQADTQYF
. | TRBD1 | TRBJ1-6 | TRBV7-2 | TGTGCCTCAAGCGGAGAGGGGGACAGATGGTTCGGGAATGCTCCCCTCCACTTT | CASSGEGDRWFGNAPLHF
few | TRBD2 | TRBJ2-5 | TRBV7-2 | TGTGCCAGCAGCTTGGTCCCACTAGCGGGGGGGCCGGGGACCCAGTACTTC | CASSLVPLAGGPGTQYF
once | . | TRBJ1-6 | TRBV5-1 | TGCGCCAGCAGCTTACAACCAGCAGACACAAATTCACCCCTCCACTTT | CASSLQPADTNSPLHF
once | . | TRBJ2-1 | TRBV18 | TGTGCCAGCTCAGAGCAGCGGCCAAATGAGCAGTTCTTC | CASSEQRPNEQFF
few | TRBD1 | TRBJ2-2 | TRBV19 | TGTGCCAGTAGGCTGGGACAGGGAAACACCGGGGAGCTGTTTTTT | CASRLGQGNTGELFF
. | TRBD1 | TRBJ2-1 | TRBV5-4 | TGTGCCAGCAGCTTGATCAGGGGGCTCAAAAATGAGCAGTTCTTC | CASSLIRGLKNEQFF
. | . | TRBJ2-3 | TRBV19 | TGTGCCAGTAGTATAATGGGGGCTGGCACAGATACGCAGTATTTT | CASSIMGAGTDTQYF
. | TRBD2 | TRBJ2-7 | TRBV9 | TGTGCCAGCAGCGTTGCACCGGGACTAGCGGGGGGGCGCCTGTACTTC | CASSVAPGLAGGRLYF
. | . | TRBJ2-7 | TRBV9 | TGTGCCAGCAGCGTAGACAGTGAAAGCTCCTACGAGCAGTACTTC | CASSVDSESSYEQYF
. | TRBD1 | TRBJ1-2 | TRBV10-2 | TGCGCCAGCACCGGGACAGGGGAGGGTGGCTACACCTTC | CASTGTGEGGYTF
. | TRBD1 | TRBJ1-2 | TRBV6-5 | TGTGCCAGTCAACGGGACAGGGGGAACTATGGCTACACCTTC | CASQRDRGNYGYTF
. | . | TRBJ1-1 | TRBV19 | TGTGCCAGTAGCATCCTGCAGGGATTCAACACTGAAGCTTTCTTT | CASSILQGFNTEAFF
few | TRBD1 | TRBJ2-7 | TRBV7-2 | TGTGCCAGCAGCTTTACTGGACAGGGGGTCTCCTACGAGCAGTACTTC | CASSFTGQGVSYEQYF
few | TRBD1 | TRBJ1-1 | TRBV7-3 | TGTGCCAGCAGCTTACAGGACAGGGGAAGCACTGAAGCTTTCTTT | CASSLQDRGSTEAFF
. | . | TRBJ1-1 | TRBV30 | TGTGCCTGGTCGCAGGGTACGAACACTGAAGCTTTCTTT | CAWSQGTNTEAFF
. | . | TRBJ1-2 | TRBV5-1 | TGCGCCAGCAGCTTGGCATCAGGGAGGGATGGCTACACCTTC | CASSLASGRDGYTF
. | . | TRBJ2-2 | TRBV7-3 | TGTGCCAGCAGCCCGACGCCTCGTAGCGGAAACACCGGGGAGCTGTTTTTT | CASSPTPRSGNTGELFF
. | . | TRBJ2-3 | TRBV10-3 | TGTGCCATCAGCGCCATCAGGGGCAAGAGTGCAGATACGCAGTATTTT | CAISAIRGKSADTQYF
. | . | TRBJ2-1 | TRBV19 | TGTGCCACCGCGGTCGGAGGGGGAGGGGAGCAGTTCTTC | CATAVGGGGEQFF
. | TRBD1 | TRBJ1-1 | TRBV18 | TGTGCCAGCTCACGACAGGGTCTAGGCACTGAAGCTTTCTTT | CASSRQGLGTEAFF
once | . | TRBJ1-2 | TRBV4-1 | TGCGCCAGCAGCCAAGGATGGGGCGCTTATGGCTACACCTTC | CASSQGWGAYGYTF
many | . | TRBJ1-5 | TRBV10-3 | TGTGCCATCAACACACAGGGAATGAATCAGCCCCAGCATTTT | CAINTQGMNQPQHF
few | . | TRBJ1-5 | TRBV10-2 | TGCGCCAGCAGTGACGACAGCCCCAATCAGCCCCAGCATTTT | CASSDDSPNQPQHF
. | TRBD2 | TRBJ2-5 | TRBV2 | TGTGCCAGCACCCGGGGGGGCCTACGCGAGACCCAGTACTTC | CASTRGGLRETQYF
. | . | TRBJ1-2 | TRBV4-1 | TGCGCCAGCAGAAAGGGACATAATACTAACTATGGCTACACCTTC | CASRKGHNTNYGYTF
. | . | TRBJ2-3 | TRBV2 | TGTGCCAGCAGTGATCCGAGCGGCGATACGCAGTATTTT | CASSDPSGDTQYF
. | TRBD1 | TRBJ2-2 | TRBV10-3 | TGTGCCATCAGTGCAAATCATGGACAGGCAACCGGGGAGCTGTTTTTT | CAISANHGQATGELFF
. | TRBD1 | TRBJ1-3 | TRBV15 | TGTGCCACCGGGGCAGGGGGATGGAGTGCTGGAAACACCATATATTTT | CATGAGGWSAGNTIYF
. | . | TRBJ1-6 | TRBV11-2 | TGTGCCAGCAGCTTAGTTGTCGGACAGAATAATTCACCCCTCCACTTT | CASSLVVGQNNSPLHF
. | TRBD1 | TRBJ1-6 | TRBV5-4 | TGTGCCAGCAGCTTAGGACAGGGGTCCTATAATTCACCCCTCCACTTT | CASSLGQGSYNSPLHF
. | TRBD1 | TRBJ1-4 | TRBV7-2 | TGTGCCAGCAGCTTAGCACAGGGGGCAGGTGAAAAACTGTTTTTT | CASSLAQGAGEKLFF
. | TRBD1 | TRBJ2-7 | TRBV5-8 | TGTGCCAGCAGCTTGGGGGACAGCCACTACGAGCAGTACTTC | CASSLGDSHYEQYF
once | . | TRBJ2-6 | TRBV2 | TGTGCCAGCAGTTCAACCCGCGACGTCCTGACTTTC | CASSSTRDVLTF
. | TRBD1 | TRBJ1-1 | TRBV11-1 | TGTGCCAGCAGCCATAAGGGGACAGGGAACACTGAAGCTTTCTTT | CASSHKGTGNTEAFF
. | TRBD1 | TRBJ1-4 | TRBV11-2 | TGTGCCAGCAGCGATCCGACAGGGACTAATGAAAAACTGTTTTTT | CASSDPTGTNEKLFF
once | . | TRBJ1-1 | TRBV6-6 | TGTGCCAGCAGTTACTGGGAGGGCCTAAACACTGAAGCTTTCTTT | CASSYWEGLNTEAFF
. | . | TRBJ1-4 | TRBV5-4 | TGTGCCAGCAGCTTGGACTTCAGGAACTCTAATGAAAAACTGTTTTTT | CASSLDFRNSNEKLFF
once | TRBD2 | TRBJ2-2 | TRBV3-1/TRBV3-2 | TGTGCCAGCAGCCAATTTATAGCGGGGGGGCTAAACACCGGGGAGCTGTTTTTT | CASSQFIAGGLNTGELFF